These T cell receptor beta chains were read from a single sample in a study of blood T cells in healthy people across ages. TCRdb recomputed calls from the 5' RACE reads with MiXCR, one row per CDR3 protein. The sample records 800,000 to 950,000 distinct CDR3 sequences, 25% to 35% being singletons. These same data were also listed under a study on T cells of mothers and their children.

The sample taken for sequencing was blood. The source of these receptors is a woman aged 35 to 49 in good health. The CDR3 runs from the conserved cysteine through the conserved F or W. Each record gives: D gene, clone size, V gene, J gene, CDR3 DNA, CDR3 protein. D genes are given only for firm matches. Where a row states a size, it is once, few, many or the class of an expanded clone; other rows omit it.

>NA|NA|TRBV7-8|TRBJ1-3
TGTGCCAGCAGCTTAGTAACCGGAAACACCATATATTTT
CASSLVTGNTIYF
>NA|NA|TRBV29-1|TRBJ2-3
TGCAGCGTCAGGGTTTTCACAGATACGCAGTATTTT
CSVRVFTDTQYF
>NA|few|TRBV12-3/TRBV12-4|TRBJ1-6
TGTGCCAGCAGTTTCCCCGACCAACCGTTGACCCTCCACTTT
CASSFPDQPLTLHF
>NA|NA|TRBV9|TRBJ1-1
TGTGCCAGCAGCGTATGGGACACACGGAACACTGAAGCTTTCTTT
CASSVWDTRNTEAFF
>NA|many|TRBV5-6|TRBJ1-2
TGTGCCAGCAGCCTGGACCAACCGCTTAACTATGGCTACACCTTC
CASSLDQPLNYGYTF
>NA|many|TRBV5-1|TRBJ2-7
TGTGCCAGCAGTGAACAGGGCTACGAGCAGTACTTC
CASSEQGYEQYF
>NA|few|TRBV28|TRBJ2-1
TGTACCAGCACGAGGGCGGGGTGGGTCAATGAGCAGTTCTTC
CTSTRAGWVNEQFF
>NA|many|TRBV5-1|TRBJ2-1
TGCGCCAGCAGCCAGACCGGGACACGGAACAATGAGCAGTTCTTC
CASSQTGTRNNEQFF
>NA|NA|TRBV28|TRBJ1-1
TGTGCCAACAGACCTCGCCCCTCAGACGCAACTGAAGCTTTCTTT
CANRPRPSDATEAFF
>NA|NA|TRBV28|TRBJ1-2
TGTGCCAGCAGTTTGGTAGTGAACTATGGCTACACCTTC
CASSLVVNYGYTF
>NA|many|TRBV27|TRBJ2-2
TGTGCCAGCAGTTTACAGACCGGGGAGCTGTTTTTT
CASSLQTGELFF
>NA|NA|TRBV7-9|TRBJ1-2
TGTGCCAGCAGCCCCGGGAGCGGACAGTTCTATGGCTACACCTTC
CASSPGSGQFYGYTF
>NA|few|TRBV7-2|TRBJ1-3
TGTGCCAGCAGCGTACAGAGCTCTGGAAACACCATATATTTT
CASSVQSSGNTIYF
>NA|few|TRBV27|TRBJ2-1
TGTGCCAGCAGCCCGGGAAGGTCCTACAATGAGCAGTTCTTC
CASSPGRSYNEQFF
>TRBD1|NA|TRBV28|TRBJ2-5
TGTGCCAGCAGTGCGGACAGGTACGGGCAGTACTTC
CASSADRYGQYF
>TRBD1|few|TRBV7-2|TRBJ1-2
TGTGCCAGCAGCTCCAACACCCCGGGACAGTATGGCTACACCTTC
CASSSNTPGQYGYTF
>TRBD2|many|TRBV28|TRBJ2-7
TGTGCCAGCAGATCTCCGCGGGGGGGATCCTACGAGCAGTACTTC
CASRSPRGGSYEQYF
>TRBD1|many|TRBV12-3/TRBV12-4|TRBJ1-2
TGTGCCAGCAGTTGGACAGGGCCAAGAGGTTATGGCTACACCTTC
CASSWTGPRGYGYTF
>TRBD1|few|TRBV7-2|TRBJ1-1
TGTGCCAGCAGCTTACCACAGGGGAGCACTGAAGCTTTCTTT
CASSLPQGSTEAFF
>TRBD2|NA|TRBV2|TRBJ2-7
TGTGCCAGCAGGACTAGCGGGTCCTACAATGAGCAGTACTTC
CASRTSGSYNEQYF
>NA|NA|TRBV7-8|TRBJ1-4
TGTGCCAGCAGCTTAGAGGGATACCCCAATGAAAAACTGTTTTTT
CASSLEGYPNEKLFF
>NA|NA|TRBV11-2|TRBJ1-2
TGTGCCAGCAGCCGCTCGGATGAGTATGGCTACACCTTC
CASSRSDEYGYTF
>NA|many|TRBV24-1|TRBJ2-5
TGTGCCACCAGCTACCACGGGGAGACCCAGTACTTC
CATSYHGETQYF
>NA|many|TRBV5-1|TRBJ2-7
TGCGCCAGCAGCTTAGAGGGAACGATCAGCGAGGGTGACGAGCAGTACTTC
CASSLEGTISEGDEQYF
>NA|few|TRBV28|TRBJ1-1
TGTGCCAGCAATGACCGACGACGAGTCACTGAAGCTTTCTTT
CASNDRRRVTEAFF
>NA|few|TRBV7-2|TRBJ1-2
TGTGCCAGCAGCCTCCAGGTGACACTCTATGGCTACACCTTC
CASSLQVTLYGYTF
>NA|NA|TRBV7-2|TRBJ2-7
TGTGCCAGCAGCTTTAGCGGAGGGGCCTCCACCTACGAGCAGTACTTC
CASSFSGGASTYEQYF
>NA|NA|TRBV7-2|TRBJ2-1
TGTGCCAGCAGCTTACAGGGTCCCGAGCAGTTCTTC
CASSLQGPEQFF
>TRBD2|NA|TRBV9|TRBJ2-5
TGTGCCAGCAGCGTAACAACGGGGACTAGCGGGACAGAAGAGACCCAGTACTTC
CASSVTTGTSGTEETQYF
>TRBD1|few|TRBV7-9|TRBJ2-5
TGTGCCAGCAGCACCCGACAGGGGGCGTCGGGAGAGACCCGGTACTTC
CASSTRQGASGETRYF
>TRBD1|NA|TRBV4-3|TRBJ2-2
TGCGCCAGCAGCGAAAGGGGACAGGGAAGAAACACCGGGGAGCTGTTTTTT
CASSERGQGRNTGELFF
>NA|many|TRBV10-3|TRBJ1-5
TGTGCCATCAGTGACGGGGTTCCCAATCAGCCCCAGCATTTT
CAISDGVPNQPQHF
>NA|few|TRBV20-1|TRBJ2-1
TGCAGCTTCCGACGGCAGGGCCTTTCCTACAATGAGCAGTTCTTC
CSFRRQGLSYNEQFF
>TRBD2|few|TRBV7-8|TRBJ2-3
TGTGCCAGCACCGCCTCAGCGGGGGGGATGACAGATACGCAGTATTTT
CASTASAGGMTDTQYF
>TRBD1|few|TRBV27|TRBJ1-2
TGTGCCAGCAGTTTAAGGGGCAACTTTCGACAGGGTTTAGGCTACACCTTC
CASSLRGNFRQGLGYTF
>TRBD1|many|TRBV29-1|TRBJ2-2
TGCAGCGTCGGGACAGTGAACACCGGGGAGCTGTTTTTT
CSVGTVNTGELFF
>TRBD1|NA|TRBV11-2|TRBJ1-1
TGTGCCAGCAGCTTAGCCTTCCGGGACAGGGACGTCTCAGGAGCTTTCTTT
CASSLAFRDRDVSGAFF
>NA|NA|TRBV6-6|TRBJ2-1
TGTGCCGGCAGTTACGCGGGGAGCTACAATGAGCAGTTCTTC
CAGSYAGSYNEQFF
>TRBD1|many|TRBV5-1|TRBJ2-7
TGCGCCAGCAGCTTGGTGGCAGGGGGCGTCTATAGCTACGAGCAGTACTTC
CASSLVAGGVYSYEQYF
>TRBD1|many|TRBV7-8|TRBJ2-7
TGTGCCAGCAGCCCTCCGGGACAGATAATTTCCTACGAGCAGTACTTC
CASSPPGQIISYEQYF
>NA|many|TRBV29-1|TRBJ1-2
TGCAGCGCCCGGGATTCGGATGGCTACACCTTC
CSARDSDGYTF
>NA|NA|TRBV2|TRBJ1-1
TGTGCCAGCAGTTCTTACGGTACTGAAGCTTTCTTT
CASSSYGTEAFF
>NA|NA|TRBV29-1|TRBJ2-1
TGCAGCGTTGTGGCATCCACCTACAATGAGCAGTTCTTC
CSVVASTYNEQFF
>NA|NA|TRBV27|TRBJ1-2
TGTGCCAGCAGACGGGAAAACTATGGCTACACCTTC
CASRRENYGYTF
>TRBD1|many|TRBV7-9|TRBJ2-5
TGTGCCAGCTGCCTTGGAATAAGGACAGGCCCCCAAGAGACCCAGTACTTC
CASCLGIRTGPQETQYF
>NA|few|TRBV6-2/TRBV6-3|TRBJ1-2
TGTGCCAGCAGCCCGCTGGGTCGAGCCGCCCCCTATGGCTACACCTTC
CASSPLGRAAPYGYTF
>TRBD2|many|TRBV7-2|TRBJ2-3
TGTGCCAGCAGCACGGGACTAGGTGCCGTAGATACGCAGTATTTT
CASSTGLGAVDTQYF
>NA|NA|TRBV7-6|TRBJ1-1
TGTGCCAGCAGCCCGACCAATCTCGGCACTGAAGCTTTCTTT
CASSPTNLGTEAFF
>TRBD2|few|TRBV7-8|TRBJ2-2
TGTGCCAGCAGCTACCAGCGGGGGCCCTCCACCGGGGAGCTGTTTTTT
CASSYQRGPSTGELFF
>NA|NA|TRBV7-2|TRBJ2-1
TGTGCCAGCAGCTCAAGAGGGAACAATGAGCAGTTCTTC
CASSSRGNNEQFF
>NA|NA|TRBV14|TRBJ2-4
TGTGCCAGCGGCGAGACAGATTCCTCCAAAAACATTCAGTACTTC
CASGETDSSKNIQYF
>TRBD2|NA|TRBV18|TRBJ2-4
TGTGCCAGTTCACCGACTAGCGGGGGGAACATTCAGTACTTC
CASSPTSGGNIQYF
>NA|few|TRBV11-1|TRBJ2-3
TGTGCCAGCAGCTTAGTTTTTTCGCCGGGGGGGGACAGCAGCACAGATACGCAGTATTTT
CASSLVFSPGGDSSTDTQYF
>NA|NA|TRBV7-6|TRBJ2-5
TGTGCCAGCAGCCCTCCACCGGGGCGCCCGGGGGAGACCCAGTACTTC
CASSPPPGRPGETQYF
>TRBD2|NA|TRBV9|TRBJ2-7
TGTGCCAGCAGCGTAGCGAGCGGGGGCCTCAATGAGCAGTACTTC
CASSVASGGLNEQYF
>NA|few|TRBV28|TRBJ2-1
TGTGCCAGCAGCCGCCGGGCGGGGCTCGGCTCCTACAATGAGCAGTTCTTC
CASSRRAGLGSYNEQFF
>TRBD1|NA|TRBV29-1|TRBJ1-2
TGCAGCGTTGCGTTTAGGACAGGGGGCTCAAACTATGGCTACACCTTC
CSVAFRTGGSNYGYTF
>NA|many|TRBV6-5|TRBJ1-6
TGTGCCAGCAGGTCCCTACAGGGTTCACCCCTCCACTTT
CASRSLQGSPLHF
>TRBD1|NA|TRBV12-3/TRBV12-4|TRBJ1-2
TGTGCCAGCAGCCACCGACAGGGACACTATGGCTACACCTTC
CASSHRQGHYGYTF